This entry lists 18 T cell receptor beta chains sequenced from one sample in a study of spatial heterogeneity in lung cancer. TCRdb recomputed calls from the 5' RACE reads with MiXCR, one row per CDR3 protein. This repertoire shows some 64,000 distinct CDR3 sequences, more than 7% found once; its top ten account for roughly 16%. Time point: sample taken at primary tumor resection. Researchers sequenced whole RNA taken from tumor, nontumor lung or frozen PBMC without sorting. The input for sequencing was PBMCs, taken at surgery. The receptors derive from a female donor with early-stage non-small cell lung cancer.

The rearrangement joins TRBV6-2 or TRBV6-3 to TRBJ2-3; no firm D call. CDR1 and CDR2 from the germline V gene are MNHEY and SVGEGT. Trimming took 5 bases from V and 5 from J, leaving 8 bases between them. The CDR3 contains 12 residues. The CDR3: CASSDLLDTQYF. DNA for the CDR3: TGTGCCAGCAGTGACCTGTTAGATACGCAGTATTTT.

This clonotype was counted only a few times. This chain links TRBV12-3 or TRBV12-4 with TRBJ2-2, with D perhaps matching TRBD1 (6 bases). This CDR3 spans 14 amino acids. V lost 3 bases, J lost 2 bases, and 7 bases lay in between. CDR3 residues: CASSLGHNTGELFF. CDR3 coding DNA: TGTGCCAGCAGTTTGGGACACAACACCGGGGAGCTGTTTTTT.

This clonotype was picked up many times. The rearrangement uses TRBV12-3 or TRBV12-4 and TRBJ2-3; D is unresolved. With 2 bases removed from V and 6 bases from J, the gap between germline ends came to 3 bases. The CDR3 sequence is 11 residues long. The CDR3 nucleotides read TGTGCCAGCAGTTTAAGTGATACGCAGTATTTT. This translates into CASSLSDTQYF.

V and J are TRBV7-7 and TRBJ2-2; 10 bases are shared with TRBD2. Germline V CDR1 and CDR2: SSHAT, FNYEAQ (reference sequence). The CDR3 sequence is 16 residues long. V shed 2 bases, J shed 7 bases, and the junction held 7 bases outside the gene matches. The CDR3 DNA sequence: TGTGCCAGCAGCTTATTGCTAGCGGGAGAGGGCGGGGAGCTGTTTTTT. Amino acids: CASSLLLAGEGGELFF.

The V gene is TRBV20-1, the J gene TRBJ2-2; 9 bases agree with TRBD1. The V segment lost 8 bases and the J segment 6 bases; nucleotides outside the gene matches: 13. Germline V gene sequence: CDR1 DFQATT, CDR2 SNEGSKA (reference sequence). The CDR3 loop spans 15 amino acids. CDR3 DNA: TGCAGTATTACTCCGGGGACAGGGTCCCCCGGGGAGCTGTTTTTT. Translation gives CSITPGTGSPGELFF.

In its sample, this clonotype was seen a few times. The chain couples TRBV12-3 or TRBV12-4 to TRBJ1-2, with TRBD1 matching over 9 bases. With V trimmed by 6 bases and J by 5 bases, 7 bases remained unmatched. This CDR3 has 14 amino acids. CDR3: CASRETGGLYGYTF. DNA of the CDR3: TGTGCCAGCAGAGAAACAGGGGGCCTTTATGGCTACACCTTC.

V and J are TRBV4-1 and TRBJ1-3; the D gene is possibly TRBD1 (5 bases). Trimming shortened V by 5 bases and J by 0 bases, and 17 bases separated the two germline ends. CDR3 length: 17 amino acids. CDR1 is MGHRA and CDR2 is YSYEKL in the germline V gene. The CDR3 here is CASSRALAGHSGNTIYF. The CDR3 bases are TGCGCCAGCAGCAGAGCTTTAGCGGGGCACTCTGGAAACACCATATATTTT.

This clonotype was counted many times. The chain is built from TRBV28 and TRBJ1-3; a weak D match, TRBD1 (5 bases). CDR3 length: 18 residues. Looked up from germline, CDR1 is MDHEN and CDR2 is SYDVKM. Trimming removed 7 bases at V and 0 bases at J, with 22 bases between. This CDR3 is CASIVGGKPTDSGNTIYF. The CDR3 DNA reads as TGTGCCAGCATCGTCGGGGGGAAACCTACAGACTCTGGAAACACCATATATTTT.

Many counts were recorded for this clonotype. The chain employs TRBV5-1 and TRBJ1-6; TRBD1 agrees at 7 bases. This CDR3 comprises 15 residues. The germline CDR1 and CDR2 sequences are SGHRS and YFSETQ. Trimming took 3 bases from V and 10 from J; bases not matched to a gene: 10. CDR3 nucleotide sequence: TGCGCCAGCAGCTGGGGACAGTCTCAGAGGTCACCCCTCCACTTT. This encodes CASSWGQSQRSPLHF. The whole variable domain, filled in from reference TRBV5-1 and TRBJ1-6, reads KAGVTQTPRYLIKTRGQQVTLSCSPISGHRSVSWYQQTPGQGLQFLFEYFSETQRNKGNFPGRFSGRQFSNSRSEMNVSTLELGDSALYLCASSWGQSQRSPLHFGNGTRLTVT.

This clonotype has at least ten counts. The chain uses TRBV18 and TRBJ1-1; 8 nucleotides agree with TRBD1. The CDR3 has 12 amino acids. Germline V gene lookup returns CDR1 KGHSH and CDR2 LQKENI. V trimming: 3 bases; J trimming: 7 bases; junction bases outside the gene matches: 1. The chain's CDR3 is CASSPGQGEAFF. The CDR3 coding sequence is TGTGCCAGCTCACCCGGACAGGGTGAAGCTTTCTTT.

This clonotype turned up a few times. The chain employs TRBV7-8 and TRBJ2-1, with TRBD2 matching over 8 bases. The V gene end was trimmed by 5 bases and the J gene end by 0 bases; junction bases not matched to a gene: 3. The CDR3 spans 15 residues. Per germline, CDR1 SGHVS and CDR2 FQNEAQ. The CDR3, as DNA: TGTGCCAGCAGCCGGAGCGGGAGCTCCTACAATGAGCAGTTCTTC. Its translation is CASSRSGSSYNEQFF.

This clonotype was recorded a few times. The chain joins TRBV5-1 to TRBJ2-7; 9 positions match TRBD2. The trim removed 1 base at V and 5 bases at J, leaving 7 bases unmatched. Germline assignment: CDR1 SGHRS and CDR2 YFSETQ. The CDR3 spans 15 residues. The CDR3 DNA follows: TGCGCCAGCAGCTTGCGGGTAGCGGGAGACGACGAGCAGTACTTC. Translated, it gives CASSLRVAGDDEQYF.

This chain joins TRBV11-1 and TRBJ2-7; TRBD2 might be the D (5 bases). There are 14 residues in the CDR3. Germline CDR1 reads SGHAT; CDR2 reads FQDESV (reference sequence). The V end lost 3 bases, the J end lost 1 base, and 10 bases lay between the germline ends. DNA for the CDR3: TGTGCCAGCAGCTTGATCGCGGGTTCCTACGAGCAGTACTTC. This codes for CASSLIAGSYEQYF. Using reference TRBV11-1 and TRBJ2-7 for the parts outside the CDR3, the full variable domain is EAEVAQSPRYKITEKSQAVAFWCDPISGHATLYWYRQILGQGPELLVQFQDESVVDDSQLPKDRFSAERLKGVDSTLKIQPAELGDSAMYLCASSLIAGSYEQYFGPGTRLTVT.

This clonotype was seen a few times. The chain employs TRBV7-2 and TRBJ2-5; D is undetermined. The CDR3 is 13 amino acids. The germline gives CDR1 SGHTA, CDR2 FQGNSA. Trimming shortened V by 1 base and J by 2 bases, and 5 bases separated the two germline ends. This CDR3 reads CASSLGPQETQYF. Written as DNA, the CDR3 is TGTGCCAGCAGCTTAGGGCCTCAAGAGACCCAGTACTTC.

This clonotype showed up just a few times. CDR3 sequence: CASSRGRTGNQPQHF. The DNA of the CDR3 is TGTGCCAGCAGCCGTGGCCGGACAGGGAATCAGCCCCAGCATTTT. The rearrangement joins TRBV7-8 to TRBJ1-5; 8 bases are a match to TRBD1. The ends lost 5 bases at V and 4 bases at J; junction bases unmatched: 7. This CDR3 comprises 15 residues. The germline V gene has CDR1 SGHVS and CDR2 FQNEAQ.

The sample holds many counts of this clonotype. Here the CDR3 reads CASSPGTGSNQPQHF. Here the CDR3 DNA reads TGTGCCAGCAGTCCCGGGACAGGAAGCAATCAGCCCCAGCATTTT. The chain combines TRBV12-3 or TRBV12-4 with TRBJ1-5; TRBD1 matches at 8 bases. Unmatched junction bases numbered 4, after V lost 5 bases and J lost 1 base. The CDR3 length is 15 residues.

This clonotype has a handful of counts. The chain uses TRBV2 and TRBJ1-5; 7 nucleotides align to TRBD1. Trimming took 6 bases from V and 7 from J; bases not matched to a gene: 6. Germline V lookup: CDR1 SNHLY, CDR2 FYNNEI. This CDR3 comprises 13 residues. The CDR3 nucleotides are TGTGCCAGCAGAGGGGGCCACGGGCAGCCCCAGCATTTT. Protein product: CASRGGHGQPQHF.

This clonotype was detected only a few times. The rearrangement joins TRBV6-1 to TRBJ2-1, with D unresolved. Germline CDR1 MNHNS, CDR2 SASEGT. V lost 7 bases and J lost 6, with 7 bases in between. CDR3 length equals 11 residues. Here the CDR3 reads CASTYSNEQFF. CDR3 bases: TGTGCCAGCACCTACAGCAATGAGCAGTTCTTC.